This TCR beta chain was sequenced during a study of blood T cell repertoires in COVID-19. The wider study: Acute-phase and convalescent COVID-19 samples originated in the United States, Italy and Spain. From T cells, B-cell-depleted T cells, or PBMCs came the material, which was cDNA or gDNA.

Trimming removed 2 bases at V and 7 bases at J, with 17 bases between. There are 15 residues in the CDR3. Germline V gene data show CDR1 as LNHDA and CDR2 as SQIVND (reference sequence). Seattle enrolled patients during active infection and tracked them longitudinally. As processed by the authors: Reference gene primers were amplified, and this amplification served to estimate nucleated cell counts. Using immunoSEQ multiplex PCR, the repertoire was profiled, and TCRdb retains in-frame clones only, with some absent. V and J calls and clone size are given by that table; D and trimming were obtained from the DNA. Of roughly 200,000 clones listed, roughly 81% are singletons.

The specimen was peripheral blood. This clonotype was sampled from a woman in her forties with COVID-19, enrolled during active disease. The chain links TRBV19 to TRBJ1-1; perhaps TRBD1 as D (5 bases). The CDR3 DNA is TGTGCCAGTAGTATAATTCTGGGGGGTTTAGGTGAAGCTTTCTTT. It codes for CASSIILGGLGEAFF.